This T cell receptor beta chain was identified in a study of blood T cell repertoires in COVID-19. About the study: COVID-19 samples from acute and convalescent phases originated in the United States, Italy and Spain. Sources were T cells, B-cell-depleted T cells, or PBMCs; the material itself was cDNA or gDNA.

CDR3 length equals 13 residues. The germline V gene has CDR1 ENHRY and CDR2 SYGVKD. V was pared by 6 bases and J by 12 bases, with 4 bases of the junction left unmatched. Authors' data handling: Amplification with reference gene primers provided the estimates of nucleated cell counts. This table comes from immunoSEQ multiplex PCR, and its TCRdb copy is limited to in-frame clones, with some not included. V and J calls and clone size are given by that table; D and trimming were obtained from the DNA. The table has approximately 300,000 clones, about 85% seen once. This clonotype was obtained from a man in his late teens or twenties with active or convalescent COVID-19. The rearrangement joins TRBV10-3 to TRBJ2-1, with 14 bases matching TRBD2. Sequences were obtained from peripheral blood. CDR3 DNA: TGTGCCATCAGGGGGACTAGCGGGAGTCGGCAGTTCTTC. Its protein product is CAIRGTSGSRQFF.